The 31 T cell receptor beta chains presented below share a single source sample, sequenced in a study of blood T cell repertoires in COVID-19. The table came from immunoSEQ multiplex PCR; TCRdb's copy has only in-frame clones and leaves some out. The sample shows some 270,000 clones, roughly 85% of them seen only once. Source material: peripheral blood. The receptor set was obtained from a woman aged 70-85 years with acute or convalescent COVID-19.

This chain joins TRBV9 and TRBJ2-1; perhaps TRBD2 as D (5 bases). Germline CDR1 SGDLS, CDR2 YYNGEE. V lost 1 base, J lost 8 bases, and 13 bases lay in between. CDR3 length: 14 amino acids. This CDR3 is CASSVQGGFDEQFF. In nucleotides, the CDR3 is TGTGCCAGCAGCGTACAAGGAGGTTTCGATGAGCAGTTCTTC.

The chain links TRBV11-2 to TRBJ1-1; TRBD1 matches at 8 bases. V lost 5 bases to trimming and J lost 9 bases; unmatched junction nucleotides: 11. The CDR3 runs to 14 residues. Germline-derived CDR1 and CDR2 are SGHAT and FQNNGV. The CDR3, as DNA: TGTGCCAGCAGCCCCCTGTCAGGGGGCTGGAAAGCTTTCTTT. Its translation: CASSPLSGGWKAFF.

V gene TRBV18 combines with J gene TRBJ1-5; D perhaps matches TRBD1 (6 bases). With 3 bases removed from V and 4 bases from J, the gap between germline ends came to 13 bases. This CDR3 spans 15 amino acids. The germline V gene encodes CDR1 KGHSH and CDR2 LQKENI. Written as DNA, the CDR3 is TGTGCCAGCTCACCTTTAGGGACACCTAATCAGCCCCAGCATTTT. As protein: CASSPLGTPNQPQHF.

The chain has TRBV6-5 and TRBJ1-4; tentative D call: TRBD1 (6 bases). V was trimmed by 6 bases and J by 10 bases, leaving 15 bases between them. Germline V gene lookup returns CDR1 MNHEY and CDR2 SVGAGI. The CDR3 is 13 residues long. CDR3 residues: CASRSAGVGKLFF. The CDR3 DNA reads as TGTGCCAGCAGATCGGCAGGGGTTGGAAAACTGTTTTTT.

The chain combines TRBV28 with TRBJ2-1; tentatively, D is TRBD1 (6 bases). This CDR3 has 17 residues. The germline V gene encodes CDR1 MDHEN and CDR2 SYDVKM. V lost 3 bases, J lost 7 bases, and 22 bases lay in between. Here the CDR3 DNA reads TGTGCCAGCAGTTTCCTTGACAGGACTGTGAGGAAAAATGAGCAGTTCTTC. Translation: CASSFLDRTVRKNEQFF.

This clone came up once. The J gene is TRBJ2-3, the V gene TRBV2; D possibly corresponds to TRBD1 (5 bases). Deletions cut 5 bases from V and 9 bases from J, with 12 bases between. Germline V CDR1 and CDR2: SNHLY, FYNNEI. The CDR3 consists of 12 residues. The CDR3 sequence is CASSRGYGTQYF. The CDR3 region has the DNA TGTGCCAGCAGTAGGGGCTACGGGACGCAGTATTTT.

The chain links TRBV2 to TRBJ1-5; 7 positions agree with TRBD1. J gave up 2 bases and V 6 bases, and 10 bases lay outside the gene matches. Germline V gene data show CDR1 as SNHLY and CDR2 as FYNNEI. The length of the CDR3 is 16 residues. The CDR3 DNA reads TGTGCCAGCAGCCGTTACAGGGGATCAGGCAATCAGCCCCAGCATTTT. Protein: CASSRYRGSGNQPQHF. Based on the CDR3 plus reference TRBV2 and TRBJ1-5, the full variable domain is EPEVTQTPSHQVTQMGQEVILRCVPISNHLYFYWYRQILGQKVEFLVSFYNNEISEKSEIFDDQFSVERPDGSNFTLKIRSTKLEDSAMYFCASSRYRGSGNQPQHFGDGTRLSIL.

The V call is TRBV28, the J call TRBJ1-2, with no clear D. Germline V CDR1 and CDR2: MDHEN, SYDVKM. Deletions cut 4 bases from V and 0 bases from J, with 9 bases between. The CDR3 spans 14 residues. The CDR3 DNA sequence: TGTGCCAGCAGTTCGCGGCCAGCTAACTATGGCTACACCTTC. As protein: CASSSRPANYGYTF.

This clone was picked up one time. The genes are TRBV7-9 and TRBJ1-2; 10 nucleotides align to TRBD1. The CDR3 consists of 15 residues. V trimming: 4 bases; J trimming: 4 bases; junction bases outside the gene matches: 6. From germline, CDR1 is SEHNR and CDR2 FQNEAQ (reference sequence). The CDR3 DNA reads TGTGCCAGCAGCTCTAGGGACAGGGGCAGCTATGGCTACACCTTC. Translation: CASSSRDRGSYGYTF.

The V call is TRBV7-2, the J call TRBJ2-3, with D uncertain. Germline lookup yields CDR1 SGHTA and CDR2 FQGNSA. Trimming pared 4 bases from V and 3 bases from J, leaving 5 bases between. The CDR3 has 12 amino acids. CDR3 region: CASSSTTDTQYF. The CDR3 nucleotides read TGTGCCAGCAGCTCTACTACAGATACGCAGTATTTT.

This clone was counted once. The chain recombines TRBV12-3 or TRBV12-4 with TRBJ2-7, with D maybe TRBD1 (6 bases). V lost 5 bases, J lost 5 bases, and 13 bases lay in between. The CDR3 has 13 amino acids. The CDR3 sequence: CASSIRDTHEQYF. The CDR3 DNA reads as TGTGCCAGCAGTATCAGGGACACCCACGAGCAGTACTTC.

This clone was seen many times. The chain employs TRBV6-6 and TRBJ1-6, with 7 bases identical to TRBD1. CDR1 MNHNY and CDR2 SVGAGI come from the germline V gene (reference sequence). J lost 13 bases, V lost 8 bases, and 17 bases had no gene match. This CDR3 spans 15 amino acids. This CDR3 is CASGLPEGARDPLHF. The CDR3 DNA sequence: TGTGCCAGCGGCCTACCAGAGGGGGCCCGAGATCCCCTCCACTTT.

The chain carries TRBV6-5 and TRBJ2-4; TRBD1 is a possible D gene (7 bases). The CDR3 loop spans 13 amino acids. CDR1 and CDR2 from the germline V gene are MNHEY and SVGAGI. V was pared by 7 bases and J by 7 bases, with 14 bases between. Written as DNA, the CDR3 is TGTGCCAGCACCCTCAGGGGGGTCAACATTCAGTACTTC. This translates into CASTLRGVNIQYF.

J is TRBJ2-3 and V is TRBV7-8; TRBD2 aligns across 12 bases. The CDR3 runs to 16 residues. Germline lookup yields CDR1 SGHVS and CDR2 FQNEAQ. The J segment lost 4 bases and the V segment lost 1 base, leaving 3 bases of the junction unmatched. CDR3 sequence reads: CASSLDSSGGADTQYF. Here the CDR3 DNA reads TGTGCCAGCAGCTTAGACTCTAGCGGGGGGGCAGATACGCAGTATTTT.

The V and J genes are TRBV3-1 (or the pseudogene TRBV3-2) and TRBJ1-2; tentatively, D is TRBD1 (5 bases). This CDR3 has 14 residues. Looked up from germline, CDR1 is LGHDT and CDR2 is YNNKEL (reference sequence). Trimming cost V 0 bases and J 4 bases, with 9 bases left between them. The CDR3 nucleotides read TGTGCCAGCAGCCAAGAAACCAGGGTCTATGGCTACACCTTC. Translation gives CASSQETRVYGYTF.

This clone was seen more than once but under ten times. The rearrangement joins TRBV7-3 to TRBJ1-1; unclear D gene. CDR1 is SGHTA and CDR2 is FQGTGA in the germline V gene. This CDR3 contains 13 residues. V was clipped by 3 bases and J by 4 bases, with 9 bases between them. As DNA, the CDR3 is TGTGCCAGCAGCTTGCGGCCGGGCACTGAAGCTTTCTTT. It codes for CASSLRPGTEAFF.

The J gene is TRBJ1-3, the V gene TRBV4-1, with a weak D call TRBD1 (5 bases). The CDR3 length is 14 residues. The V and J ends lost 4 bases and 0 bases respectively, with 7 bases between them. In germline, CDR1 is MGHRA, CDR2 YSYEKL. CDR3 amino acids: CASSRGDSGNTIYF. The CDR3 coding sequence is TGCGCCAGCAGCCGGGGGGACTCTGGAAACACCATATATTTT.

This clone was detected only once. The CDR3 protein is CASSDWQTNEKLFF. The CDR3 region has the DNA TGTGCCAGCAGTGACTGGCAGACTAATGAAAAACTGTTTTTT. The genes are TRBV2 and TRBJ1-4; D unclear. This CDR3 is 14 amino acids long. V lost 3 bases, J lost 2 bases, and 7 bases lay in between. Per the germline V gene, CDR1 is SNHLY and CDR2 is FYNNEI.

This sequence joins TRBV7-3 and TRBJ1-6; D call uncertain. CDR1 and CDR2 from the germline V gene are SGHTA and FQGTGA. This CDR3 contains 15 residues. Trimming removed 5 bases at V and 3 bases at J, with 11 bases between. As DNA, the CDR3 is TGTGCCAGCAGCCTCGCCGGGAGCTATAATTCACCCCTCCACTTT. Translating it yields CASSLAGSYNSPLHF.

The gene calls are TRBV3-1 (or the pseudogene TRBV3-2) and TRBJ2-1; D is undetermined. V lost 4 bases to trimming and J lost 10 bases, with 23 bases between them. Germline V gene lookup returns CDR1 LGHDT and CDR2 YNNKEL (reference sequence). This CDR3 comprises 16 residues. The CDR3 nucleotides read TGTGCCAGCAGCCGCGTCCGGCCTACGACCACGGAGGAGCAGTTCTTC. It codes for CASSRVRPTTTEEQFF.

This clone turned up a few times. This chain links TRBV23-1 with TRBJ1-6; 9 bases fit TRBD1. TRBV23-1 carries the ORF label, with uncertain function. Trimming removed 6 bases from V and 5 bases from J; junction bases left unmatched: 20. The CDR3 has 20 amino acids. Here the CDR3 DNA reads TGCGCCAGCAGCCTCCAAATACCGGGACAGGGACCCAACGATAATTCACCCCTCCACTTT. This sequence encodes CASSLQIPGQGPNDNSPLHF.

The V call is TRBV10-2, the J call TRBJ2-7; the D gene is possibly TRBD1 (6 bases). The length of the CDR3 is 13 residues. Germline V lookup: CDR1 WSHSY, CDR2 SAAADI. V lost 5 bases, J lost 7 bases, and 15 bases lay in between. The CDR3 sequence is CASSLTGPREQYF. For the CDR3, the DNA is TGCGCCAGCAGTCTAACAGGGCCCCGGGAGCAGTACTTC.

This chain joins TRBV10-3 and TRBJ1-2, with 9 bases matching TRBD1. CDR1 is ENHRY and CDR2 is SYGVKD in the germline V gene. Trimming took 11 bases from V and 6 from J; bases not matched to a gene: 7. The CDR3 runs to 12 residues. Here the CDR3 reads CASTGTGNGYTF. In DNA, the CDR3 is TGTGCCTCAACCGGGACAGGGAATGGCTACACCTTC.

This clone was detected only once. V gene TRBV10-3 combines with J gene TRBJ2-7; possible D gene TRBD1, 7 bases. Germline CDR1 ENHRY, CDR2 SYGVKD. This CDR3 has 14 residues. V lost 4 bases to trimming and J lost 3 bases, with 13 bases between them. The CDR3 reads CAISGAGQFYEQYF. CDR3 DNA sequence: TGTGCCATCAGTGGGGCGGGACAGTTCTACGAGCAGTACTTC.

V usage is TRBV2 and J usage is TRBJ2-1, with 12 bases identical to TRBD2. CDR1 and CDR2 from the germline V gene are SNHLY and FYNNEI. Trimming at V came to 6 bases and at J to 14 bases, leaving 8 bases not matched to a gene. CDR3 length: 13 residues. The CDR3 DNA reads TGTGCCAGCAGGCAGACTAGCGGGGGCCGGGAGTTCTTC. It yields the protein CASRQTSGGREFF.

The chain links TRBV5-8 to TRBJ1-1; D is possibly TRBD1 (5 bases). This CDR3 has 14 amino acids. Trimming removed 0 bases from V and 1 base from J, with 7 bases in between. The germline V gene has CDR1 SGHTS and CDR2 YDEGEE. This chain's CDR3 is CASSLVGQNTEAFF. The DNA of the CDR3 is TGTGCCAGCAGCTTGGTTGGACAGAACACTGAAGCTTTCTTT.

Points on this clone: Other DNA sequences in this specimen translate into the identical CDR3. The chain carries TRBV18 and TRBJ1-1; no reliable D call. The CDR3 is 14 amino acids. Trimming took 2 bases from V and 1 from J, leaving 8 bases between them. Per germline, CDR1 KGHSH and CDR2 LQKENI. The CDR3 reads CASSPTSGNTEAFF. CDR3 DNA: TGTGCCAGCTCACCAACTTCGGGGAACACTGAAGCTTTCTTT.

Points on this clone: Other DNA sequences in the sample encode the same CDR3. The genes are TRBV3-1 (or the pseudogene TRBV3-2) and TRBJ2-1; 10 positions match TRBD1. Germline V lookup: CDR1 LGHDT, CDR2 YNNKEL (reference sequence). The J segment lost 7 bases and the V segment lost 2 bases, leaving 2 bases of the junction unmatched. The CDR3 is 14 amino acids. The CDR3 nucleotides read TGTGCCAGCAGCCAAAGGGACAGGGGAAATGAGCAGTTCTTC. Amino acids: CASSQRDRGNEQFF.

The rearrangement uses TRBV11-2 and TRBJ2-1, with D hard to call. CDR3 length equals 14 residues. Per germline, CDR1 SGHAT and CDR2 FQNNGV. Trimming shortened V by 5 bases and J by 6 bases, and 14 bases separated the two germline ends. In nucleotides, the CDR3 is TGTGCCAGCAGCCCCTCGCGGTTCGGCAATGAGCAGTTCTTC. Amino acid sequence: CASSPSRFGNEQFF. The full variable domain, in which reference TRBV11-2 and TRBJ2-1 provide the parts outside the CDR3, is EAGVAQSPRYKIIEKRQSVAFWCNPISGHATLYWYQQILGQGPKLLIQFQNNGVVDDSQLPKDRFSAERLKGVDSTLKIQPAKLEDSAVYLCASSPSRFGNEQFFGPGTRLTVL.

The chain couples TRBV25-1 to TRBJ1-1, with 7 bases fitting TRBD1. V shed 3 bases, J shed 2 bases, and the junction held 3 bases outside the gene matches. The germline CDR1 and CDR2 sequences are MGHDK and SYGVNS. This CDR3 comprises 14 residues. The CDR3 here is CASSDGTVNTEAFF. In nucleotides, the CDR3 is TGTGCCAGCAGTGATGGGACAGTAAACACTGAAGCTTTCTTT.

The J gene is TRBJ1-1, the V gene TRBV2; 7 bases are shared with TRBD1. Unmatched junction bases numbered 7, after V lost 5 bases and J lost 10 bases. Germline CDR1 reads SNHLY; CDR2 reads FYNNEI. CDR3 size: 12 residues. CDR3 residues: CASSPRQGRAFF. The CDR3 DNA sequence: TGTGCCAGCAGTCCACGACAGGGCCGAGCTTTCTTT. Together with reference TRBV2 and TRBJ1-1, the CDR3 gives the full variable domain: EPEVTQTPSHQVTQMGQEVILRCVPISNHLYFYWYRQILGQKVEFLVSFYNNEISEKSEIFDDQFSVERPDGSNFTLKIRSTKLEDSAMYFCASSPRQGRAFFGQGTRLTVV.